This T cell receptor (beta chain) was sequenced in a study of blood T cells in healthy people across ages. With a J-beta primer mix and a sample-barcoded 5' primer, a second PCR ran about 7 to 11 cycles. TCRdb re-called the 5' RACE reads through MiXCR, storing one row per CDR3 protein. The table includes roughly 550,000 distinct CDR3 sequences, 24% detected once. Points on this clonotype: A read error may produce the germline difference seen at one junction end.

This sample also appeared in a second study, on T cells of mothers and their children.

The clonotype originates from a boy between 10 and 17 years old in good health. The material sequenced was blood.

The CDR3 reads CASSLDRMNTGAFF. CDR3 DNA sequence: TGTGCCAGCAGTCTCGACAGGATGAACACTGGAGCTTTCTTT. The chain employs TRBV6-6 and TRBJ1-1, with TRBD1 as a possible D gene (6 bases). The CDR3 covers 14 residues. Germline values: CDR1 MNHNY, CDR2 SVGAGI (reference sequence).